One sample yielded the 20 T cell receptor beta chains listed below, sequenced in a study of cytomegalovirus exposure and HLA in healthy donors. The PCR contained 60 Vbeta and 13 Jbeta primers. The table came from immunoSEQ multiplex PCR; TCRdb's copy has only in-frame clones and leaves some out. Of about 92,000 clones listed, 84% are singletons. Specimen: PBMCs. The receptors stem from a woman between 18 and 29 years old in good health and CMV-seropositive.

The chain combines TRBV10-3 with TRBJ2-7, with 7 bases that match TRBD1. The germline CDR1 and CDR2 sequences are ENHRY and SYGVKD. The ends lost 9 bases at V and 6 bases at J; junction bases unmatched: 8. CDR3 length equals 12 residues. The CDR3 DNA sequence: TGTGCCATAGGACAGGACCTTTTCGAGCAGTACTTC. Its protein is CAIGQDLFEQYF.

CDR3 nucleotides: TGTGCCTGGAGTGTACGCCTAGCGGGAGGGTCCAATGAGCAGTTCTTC. It specifies CAWSVRLAGGSNEQFF. This chain uses TRBV30 with TRBJ2-1; TRBD2 matches at 12 bases. CDR3 length equals 16 residues. Germline CDR1 reads GTSNPN; CDR2 reads SVGIG (reference sequence). J was trimmed by 6 bases and V by 0 bases; bases with no gene match: 6.

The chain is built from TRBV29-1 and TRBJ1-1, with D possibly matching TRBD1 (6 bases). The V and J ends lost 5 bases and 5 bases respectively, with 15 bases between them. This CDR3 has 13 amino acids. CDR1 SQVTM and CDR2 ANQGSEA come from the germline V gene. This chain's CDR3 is CSVSQQQGTEAFF. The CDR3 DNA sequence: TGCAGCGTTTCCCAGCAACAGGGAACTGAAGCTTTCTTT.

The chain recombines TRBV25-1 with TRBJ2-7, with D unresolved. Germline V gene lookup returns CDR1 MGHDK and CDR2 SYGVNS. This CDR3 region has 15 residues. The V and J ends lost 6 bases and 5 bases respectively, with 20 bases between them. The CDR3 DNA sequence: TGTGCCAGCAGCACCACACCCTCGAAGTCCAACGAGCAGTACTTC. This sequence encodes CASSTTPSKSNEQYF.

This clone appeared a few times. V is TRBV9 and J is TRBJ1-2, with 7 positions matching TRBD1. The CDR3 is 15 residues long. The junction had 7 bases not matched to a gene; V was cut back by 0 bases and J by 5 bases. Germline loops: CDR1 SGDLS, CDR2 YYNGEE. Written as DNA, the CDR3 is TGTGCCAGCAGCGTAGGAGGCAGGGGGACGTATGGCTACACCTTC. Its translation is CASSVGGRGTYGYTF.

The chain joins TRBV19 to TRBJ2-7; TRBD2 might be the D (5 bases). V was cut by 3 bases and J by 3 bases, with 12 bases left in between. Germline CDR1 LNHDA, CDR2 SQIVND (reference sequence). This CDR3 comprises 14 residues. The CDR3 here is CASSIEVRGYEQYF. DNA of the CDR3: TGTGCCAGTAGTATTGAAGTACGGGGCTACGAGCAGTACTTC. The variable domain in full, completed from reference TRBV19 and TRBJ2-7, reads DGGITQSPKYLFRKEGQNVTLSCEQNLNHDAMYWYRQDPGQGLRLIYYSQIVNDFQKGDIAEGYSVSREKKESFPLTVTSAQKNPTAFYLCASSIEVRGYEQYFGPGTRLTVT.

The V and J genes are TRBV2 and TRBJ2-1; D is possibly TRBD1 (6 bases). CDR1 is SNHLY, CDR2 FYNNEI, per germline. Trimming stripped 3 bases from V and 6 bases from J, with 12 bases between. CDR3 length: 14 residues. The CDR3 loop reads CASSEQGPGNEQFF. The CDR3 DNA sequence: TGTGCCAGCAGTGAGCAGGGGCCGGGCAATGAGCAGTTCTTC.

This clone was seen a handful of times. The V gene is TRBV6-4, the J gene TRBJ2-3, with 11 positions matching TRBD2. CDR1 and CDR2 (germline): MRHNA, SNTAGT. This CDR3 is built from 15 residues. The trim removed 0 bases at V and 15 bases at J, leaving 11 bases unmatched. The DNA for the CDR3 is TGTGCCAGCAGTGACTCTCCCGGGACTAGCGGCCTGATTTATTTT. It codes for CASSDSPGTSGLIYF.

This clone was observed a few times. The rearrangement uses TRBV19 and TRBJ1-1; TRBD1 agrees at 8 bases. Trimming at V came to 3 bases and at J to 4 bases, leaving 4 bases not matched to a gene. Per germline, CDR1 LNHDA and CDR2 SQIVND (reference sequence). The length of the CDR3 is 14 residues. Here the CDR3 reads CASSIGRGRTEAFF. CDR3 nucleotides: TGTGCCAGTAGTATCGGCAGGGGGCGCACTGAAGCTTTCTTT.

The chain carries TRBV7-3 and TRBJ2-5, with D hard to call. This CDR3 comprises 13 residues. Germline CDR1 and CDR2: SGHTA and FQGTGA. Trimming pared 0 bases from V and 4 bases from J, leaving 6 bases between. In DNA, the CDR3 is TGTGCCAGCAGCTTAACTCCCGTAGAGACCCAGTACTTC. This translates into CASSLTPVETQYF. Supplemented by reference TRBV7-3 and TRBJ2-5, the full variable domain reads GAGVSQTPSNKVTEKGKYVELRCDPISGHTALYWYRQSLGQGPEFLIYFQGTGAADDSGLPNDRFFAVRPEGSVSTLKIQRTERGDSAVYLCASSLTPVETQYFGPGTRLLVL.

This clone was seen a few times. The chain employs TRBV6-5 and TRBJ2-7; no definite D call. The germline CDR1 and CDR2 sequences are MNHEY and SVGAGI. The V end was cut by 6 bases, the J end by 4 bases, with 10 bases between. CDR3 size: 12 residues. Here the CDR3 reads CASSPGAYEQYF. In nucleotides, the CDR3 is TGTGCCAGCAGCCCCGGAGCATACGAGCAGTACTTC.

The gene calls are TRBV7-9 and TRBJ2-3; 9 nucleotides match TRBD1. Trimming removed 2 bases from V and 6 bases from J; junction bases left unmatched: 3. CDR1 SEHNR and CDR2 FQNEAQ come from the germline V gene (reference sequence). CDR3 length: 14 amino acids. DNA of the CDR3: TGTGCCAGCAGCTTATGGGACAGGGAGGATACGCAGTATTTT. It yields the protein CASSLWDREDTQYF. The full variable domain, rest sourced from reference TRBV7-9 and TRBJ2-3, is DTGVSQNPRHKITKRGQNVTFRCDPISEHNRLYWYRQTLGQGPEFLTYFQNEAQLEKSRLLSDRFSAERPKGSFSTLEIQRTEQGDSAMYLCASSLWDREDTQYFGPGTRLTVL.

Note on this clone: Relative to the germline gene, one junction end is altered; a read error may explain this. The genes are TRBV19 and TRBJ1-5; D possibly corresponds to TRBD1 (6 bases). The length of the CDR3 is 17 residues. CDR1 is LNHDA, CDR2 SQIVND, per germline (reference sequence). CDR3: CGSIEGGGQTSNQPQHF. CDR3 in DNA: TGTGGCAGTATAGAGGGAGGGGGTCAAACGAGCAATCAGCCCCAGCATTTT.

DNA for the CDR3: TGTGCCAGCAGCACGACAGGGGGCGGTAATTCACCCCTCCACTTT. Amino acid sequence: CASSTTGGGNSPLHF. This sequence joins TRBV7-3 and TRBJ1-6; 10 bases align to TRBD1. V lost 5 bases and J lost 6; bases outside the gene matches: 4. This CDR3 has 15 amino acids. The germline V gene encodes CDR1 SGHTA and CDR2 FQGTGA.

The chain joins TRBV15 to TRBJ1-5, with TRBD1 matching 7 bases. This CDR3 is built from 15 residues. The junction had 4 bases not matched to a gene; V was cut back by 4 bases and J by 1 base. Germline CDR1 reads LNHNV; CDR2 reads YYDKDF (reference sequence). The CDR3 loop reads CATSMNRGSNQPQHF. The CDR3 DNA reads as TGTGCCACCAGCATGAACAGGGGAAGCAATCAGCCCCAGCATTTT.

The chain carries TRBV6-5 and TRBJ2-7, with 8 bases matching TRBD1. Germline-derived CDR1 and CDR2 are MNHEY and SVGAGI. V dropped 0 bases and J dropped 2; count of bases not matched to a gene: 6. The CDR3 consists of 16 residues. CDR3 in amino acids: CASSYSAGGITYEQYF. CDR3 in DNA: TGTGCCAGCAGTTACTCTGCAGGGGGCATTACCTACGAGCAGTACTTC.

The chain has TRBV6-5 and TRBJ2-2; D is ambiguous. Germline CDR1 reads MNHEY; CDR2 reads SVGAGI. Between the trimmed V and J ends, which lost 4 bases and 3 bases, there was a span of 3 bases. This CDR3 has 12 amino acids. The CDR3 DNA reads TGTGCCAGCAGTTCTTACACCGGGGAGCTGTTTTTT. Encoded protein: CASSSYTGELFF.

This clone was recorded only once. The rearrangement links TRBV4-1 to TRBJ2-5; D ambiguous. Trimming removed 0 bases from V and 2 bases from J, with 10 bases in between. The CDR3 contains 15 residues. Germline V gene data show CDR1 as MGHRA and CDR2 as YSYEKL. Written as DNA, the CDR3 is TGCGCCAGCAGCCAAGATGGTACACAACAAGAGACCCAGTACTTC. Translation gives CASSQDGTQQETQYF.

CDR3 DNA: TGCGCCAGCAGCCAAGAACCGGGGTTGAACACTGAAGCTTTCTTT. This encodes CASSQEPGLNTEAFF. The genes are TRBV4-1 and TRBJ1-1; no clear D. Germline V CDR1 and CDR2: MGHRA, YSYEKL. Trimming took off 0 bases at V and 0 bases at J, with 8 bases between the two ends. The CDR3 contains 15 residues.

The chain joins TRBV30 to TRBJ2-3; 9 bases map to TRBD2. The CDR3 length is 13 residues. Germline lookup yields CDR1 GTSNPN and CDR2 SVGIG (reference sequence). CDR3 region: CARLLAGTDTQYF. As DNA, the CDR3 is TGTGCTAGGCTGCTAGCGGGAACAGATACGCAGTATTTT.